The 14 T cell receptor beta chains below were found in one sample sequenced in a study of T cell repertoires in cytomegalovirus infection. Their specific antigens are unknown. One entry per CDR3 protein, called by TCRdb with MiXCR from the reads. The table records about 310,000 distinct CDR3 sequences, just under 25% of them present only once. The sample in question was cultured PBMCs, obtained from culture after CMV antigen stimulation. The receptor set was obtained from a human donor in good health (CMV status not recorded). Some clones in this sample may be carry-over from other donors' samples.

This clonotype was seen a handful of times. V and J are TRBV15 and TRBJ2-1, with TRBD2 matching 11 bases. This CDR3 contains 16 residues. In germline, CDR1 is LNHNV, CDR2 YYDKDF (reference sequence). The J segment lost 7 bases and the V segment lost 0 bases, leaving 5 bases of the junction unmatched. The chain's CDR3 is CATSRDSGRAVNEQFF. CDR3 bases: TGTGCCACCAGCAGAGATAGCGGGAGGGCCGTAAATGAGCAGTTCTTC.

At least ten counts were recorded for this clonotype. In nucleotides, the CDR3 is TGTGCCAGCAGCGCCAGTAGCTCCTACGAGCAGTACGTC. Translated: CASSASSSYEQYV. The chain couples TRBV7-2 to TRBJ2-7, with D unclear. The germline V and J ends were trimmed by 5 bases and 0 bases, with 8 bases remaining between them. This CDR3 contains 13 residues. Per germline, CDR1 SGHTA and CDR2 FQGNSA.

V and J are TRBV7-9 and TRBJ1-5; D ambiguous. V was shortened by 3 bases and J by 6 bases, with 9 bases between the two germline ends. The germline CDR1 and CDR2 sequences are SEHNR and FQNEAQ (reference sequence). This CDR3 has 13 amino acids. The DNA for the CDR3 is TGTGCCAGCAGCTTCAACCGGATTCAGCCCCAGCATTTT. It yields the protein CASSFNRIQPQHF.

Ten or more counts support this clonotype. The chain couples TRBV11-2 to TRBJ1-4; no firm D call. CDR3 length: 15 residues. Looked up from germline, CDR1 is SGHAT and CDR2 is FQNNGV. V gave up 5 bases and J gave up 1 base, with 11 bases separating them. For the CDR3, the DNA is TGTGCCAGCAGCCCAAACAGCTTAACTAATGAAAAACTGTTTTTT. Its translation: CASSPNSLTNEKLFF. Using reference TRBV11-2 and TRBJ1-4 for the parts outside the CDR3, the full variable domain is EAGVAQSPRYKIIEKRQSVAFWCNPISGHATLYWYQQILGQGPKLLIQFQNNGVVDDSQLPKDRFSAERLKGVDSTLKIQPAKLEDSAVYLCASSPNSLTNEKLFFGSGTQLSVL.

The V call is TRBV4-2, the J call TRBJ2-3; D gene ambiguous. Germline values: CDR1 LGHNA, CDR2 YNFKEQ. The germline V and J ends were trimmed by 1 base and 4 bases, with 9 bases remaining between them. This CDR3 is 14 amino acids long. The CDR3 DNA follows: TGTGCCAGCAGCCAAGGAGATCGATCAGATACGCAGTATTTT. Translation gives CASSQGDRSDTQYF.

This clonotype occurred a few times. This sequence joins TRBV7-4 and TRBJ1-5; TRBD1 is a possible D gene (6 bases). V lost 6 bases and J lost 3, with 12 bases in between. Germline CDR1 and CDR2: SGHVT and SQSDAQ. CDR3 length equals 14 residues. CDR3 DNA sequence: TGTGCCAGCAGTCCGGACAGAGTCAATCAGCCCCAGCATTTT. It encodes CASSPDRVNQPQHF.

Ten or more counts support this clonotype. J is TRBJ2-1 and V is TRBV7-8; 9 bases are shared with TRBD1. The V gene end was trimmed by 3 bases and the J gene end by 4 bases; junction bases not matched to a gene: 4. The CDR3 loop spans 15 amino acids. The V gene's germline CDR1 is SGHVS and CDR2 FQNEAQ. Here the CDR3 DNA reads TGTGCCAGCAGCTTTTCCGGGACAGGGTACAATGAGCAGTTCTTC. This translates into CASSFSGTGYNEQFF. The full variable domain, completed using reference TRBV7-8 and TRBJ2-1, is GAGVSQSPRYKVAKRGQDVALRCDPISGHVSLFWYQQALGQGPEFLTYFQNEAQLDKSGLPSDRFFAERPEGSVSTLKIQRTQQEDSAVYLCASSFSGTGYNEQFFGPGTRLTVL.

This rearrangement joins TRBV27 to TRBJ2-1, with TRBD2 as a possible D gene (6 bases). CDR3 length equals 13 residues. Per germline, CDR1 MNHEY and CDR2 SMNVEV (reference sequence). The V end was cut by 11 bases, the J end by 4 bases, with 15 bases between. This chain's CDR3 is CAARASEYNEQFF. The CDR3 DNA reads as TGTGCCGCAAGGGCTAGCGAATACAATGAGCAGTTCTTC.

The rearrangement links TRBV7-4 to TRBJ1-1; TRBD1 matches at 10 bases. The CDR3 extends over 12 amino acids. Per germline, CDR1 SGHVT and CDR2 SQSDAQ. The junction had 2 bases not matched to a gene; V was cut back by 5 bases and J by 8 bases. The CDR3 sequence: CASSQDRGEAFF. In DNA, the CDR3 is TGTGCCAGCAGCCAGGACAGGGGGGAAGCTTTCTTT.

There are a few counts of this clonotype. V is TRBV13 and J is TRBJ2-7, with D perhaps matching TRBD2 (5 bases). Germline loops: CDR1 PRHDT, CDR2 FYEKMQ (reference sequence). CDR3 size: 18 residues. V was pared by 1 base and J by 0 bases, with 19 bases between. CDR3 nucleotides: TGTGCCAGCAGCTTAGAAGGAGGATTGGGGATTAGCTCCTACGAGCAGTACTTC. Amino acid sequence: CASSLEGGLGISSYEQYF.

This clonotype was detected only a few times. CDR3 DNA sequence: TGTGCCAGCAGTATAAGCGGGAGGGCTTACAATGAGCAGTTCTTC. This sequence encodes CASSISGRAYNEQFF. This chain connects TRBV6-2 or TRBV6-3 to TRBJ2-1; 10 bases fit TRBD2. The CDR3 length is 15 residues. Germline CDR1 and CDR2: MNHEY and SVGEGT. Trimming at V came to 5 bases and at J to 4 bases, leaving 5 bases not matched to a gene.

The chain combines TRBV12-3 or TRBV12-4 with TRBJ2-7; 11 nucleotides align to TRBD2. Unmatched junction bases numbered 5, after V lost 5 bases and J lost 5 bases. The CDR3 is 14 residues long. CDR3 loop: CASSVSGRADEQYV. The DNA of the CDR3 is TGTGCCAGCAGTGTTAGCGGGAGGGCCGACGAGCAGTACGTC.

This sequence joins TRBV19 and TRBJ2-6; D possibly matches TRBD1 or TRBD2 (5 bases each). The CDR3 consists of 16 residues. Trimming cost V 9 bases and J 4 bases, with 19 bases left between them. Germline V lookup: CDR1 LNHDA, CDR2 SQIVND (reference sequence). In DNA form, the CDR3 reads TGTGCCAGCTCCTCGCGGGCAGGGTCAGGGGCCAACGTCCTGACTTTC. Protein product: CASSSRAGSGANVLTF.

J is TRBJ1-6 and V is TRBV7-2, with TRBD1 identical over 9 bases. This CDR3 contains 15 residues. V lost 4 bases, J lost 12 bases, and 10 bases stayed unmatched. The germline V gene encodes CDR1 SGHTA and CDR2 FQGNSA. Written as DNA, the CDR3 is TGTGCCAGCAGCTCCCGGGACAGGGAATGGGAACCCCTCCACTTT. This gives the protein CASSSRDREWEPLHF. Full variable domain (rest looked up from reference TRBV7-2 and TRBJ1-6): GAGVSQSPSNKVTEKGKDVELRCDPISGHTALYWYRQSLGQGLEFLIYFQGNSAPDKSGLPSDRFSAERTGGSVSTLTIQRTQQEDSAVYLCASSSRDREWEPLHFGNGTRLTVT.